This T cell receptor beta chain was found in a study of blood T cell repertoires in COVID-19. Study context: Acute and convalescent COVID-19 specimens originated in the United States, Italy and Spain.

Participants were aged about 18 to 90 years from about 25 US areas. This CDR3 comprises 13 residues. Per the germline V gene, CDR1 is MNHEY and CDR2 is SMNVEV (reference sequence). V was clipped by 2 bases and J by 4 bases, with 6 bases between them. Original methodology: Reference gene primer amplification gave nucleated cell count estimates. Assay used: immunoSEQ multiplex PCR; TCRdb lists only in-frame clones, some missing. Clone size and V and J calls were adopted from that table, with D and trimming inferred from the DNA. The sample has about 400,000 clones, roughly 89% seen once. This chain uses TRBV27 with TRBJ2-1; D is unresolved. What was sequenced was PBMCs or T cells enriched from blood (not recorded which). This sequence originates from a woman aged 30 to 39 who had recovered from COVID-19. The CDR3 here is CASSLTDYNEQFF. The CDR3 DNA follows: TGTGCCAGCAGTTTAACAGATTACAATGAGCAGTTCTTC.